The clone carrying this TCR beta chain was observed a few times. There are 14 residues in the CDR3. CDR1 SGHAT and CDR2 FQNNGV come from the germline V gene. Deletions cut 3 bases from V and 0 bases from J, with 6 bases between. The sample is drawn from a study of beta chain features in type 1 diabetes. About the research overall: Regarding age, gender and cell yields, patients proved similar to healthy donors.

Sequencing targeted expressed TCRB transcripts, as all isolated RNA had been reverse transcribed. The data were produced by immunoSEQ multiplex PCR, yet TCRdb's version contains in-frame clones alone and is incomplete. This sample yields 970,000 or so clones, of which 17% are seen a single time; 0.02% to 0.03% belongs to the top ten. The receptor was derived from a woman between 18 and 29 years old in good health. J is TRBJ2-1 and V is TRBV11-2; D is unresolved. The specimen sequenced was naive CD4+ T cells from blood. DNA of the CDR3: TGTGCCAGCAGCTTCATGGGCTCCTACAATGAGCAGTTCTTC. Residues: CASSFMGSYNEQFF.